This entry is about one TCR beta chain. These data belong to a study of blood T cell repertoires in COVID-19. The table came from immunoSEQ multiplex PCR; TCRdb's copy has only in-frame clones and leaves some out. The sample lists around 30,000 clones, around 90% seen once, with 15% to 20% in the top ten. V was trimmed by 3 bases and J by 4 bases, leaving 9 bases between them. Germline V gives CDR1 SGHAT, CDR2 FQNNGV. The CDR3 is made up of 13 amino acids. The chain couples TRBV11-2 to TRBJ1-2, with no clear D. The sample was peripheral blood. This TCR came from an elderly man with acute or convalescent COVID-19. This CDR3 reads CASSFSGSYGYTF. CDR3 in DNA: TGTGCCAGCAGCTTTAGCGGATCCTATGGCTACACCTTC. The complete variable domain, with remaining parts taken from reference TRBV11-2 and TRBJ1-2, reads EAGVAQSPRYKIIEKRQSVAFWCNPISGHATLYWYQQILGQGPKLLIQFQNNGVVDDSQLPKDRFSAERLKGVDSTLKIQPAKLEDSAVYLCASSFSGSYGYTFGSGTRLTVV.